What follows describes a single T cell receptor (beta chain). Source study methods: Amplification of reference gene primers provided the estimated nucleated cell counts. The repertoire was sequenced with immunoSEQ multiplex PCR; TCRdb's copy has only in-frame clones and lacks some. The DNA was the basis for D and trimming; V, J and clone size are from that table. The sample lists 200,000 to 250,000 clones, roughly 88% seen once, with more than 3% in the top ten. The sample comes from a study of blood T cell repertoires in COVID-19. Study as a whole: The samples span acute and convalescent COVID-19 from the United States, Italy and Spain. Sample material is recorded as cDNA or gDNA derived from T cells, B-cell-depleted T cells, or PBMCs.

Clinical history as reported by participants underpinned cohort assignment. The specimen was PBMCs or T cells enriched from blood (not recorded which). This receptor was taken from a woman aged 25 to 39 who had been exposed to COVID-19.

CDR3 coding DNA: TGTGCCAGCAGCTTAGGGCCAGGGGGAGCTCTAGGGCATGGCTACACCTTC. It yields the protein CASSLGPGGALGHGYTF. V is TRBV11-2 and J is TRBJ1-2; 7 bases match TRBD1. V was pared by 1 base and J by 6 bases, with 14 bases of the junction left unmatched. The CDR3 is 17 amino acids. Germline V CDR1 and CDR2: SGHAT, FQNNGV.